Each of the 21 T cell receptor beta chains below was sequenced from the same sample in a study of shared clonotypes between healthy human individuals. This table comes from immunoSEQ multiplex PCR, and its TCRdb copy is limited to in-frame clones, with some not included. This table has 400,000 to 600,000 clones, about 80% appearing once. Sequenced: PBMCs. Receptor source: a woman aged 40 to 50 in good health. Some clones in this sample may be carry-over from other donors' samples.

The rearrangement uses TRBV2 and TRBJ2-6; D is undetermined. V was trimmed by 3 bases and J by 2 bases, leaving 14 bases between them. Germline CDR1 reads SNHLY; CDR2 reads FYNNEI. The CDR3 runs 17 residues. CDR3 region: CASSDDHPWAGANVLTF. The CDR3 nucleotides are TGTGCCAGCAGTGACGACCATCCATGGGCTGGGGCCAACGTCCTGACTTTC.

J is TRBJ2-2 and V is TRBV18, with 10 bases aligning to TRBD2. The germline CDR1 and CDR2 sequences are KGHSH and LQKENI. The CDR3 sequence is 15 residues long. The ends lost 5 bases at V and 5 bases at J; junction bases unmatched: 5. The DNA for the CDR3 is TGTGCCAGCTCAGCGCTAGCGGGAGATACCGGGGAGCTGTTTTTT. Amino acids: CASSALAGDTGELFF.

V gene TRBV5-1 combines with J gene TRBJ2-3, with TRBD2 identical over 12 bases. Trimming cost V 4 bases and J 2 bases; bases outside gene matches: 5. The CDR3 is 16 residues long. Germline V gene lookup returns CDR1 SGHRS and CDR2 YFSETQ. The CDR3 sequence: CASSGLAGGLTDTQYF. Written as DNA, the CDR3 is TGCGCCAGCAGCGGTCTAGCGGGAGGGCTCACAGATACGCAGTATTTT.

This chain links TRBV18 with TRBJ1-1; 7 bases align to TRBD1. This CDR3 contains 16 residues. Germline V gives CDR1 KGHSH, CDR2 LQKENI. V gave up 3 bases and J gave up 5 bases; unmatched junction bases: 12. CDR3 DNA: TGTGCCAGCTCACCTCAGGGACAGCAAGTGAGGACTGAAGCTTTCTTT. It codes for CASSPQGQQVRTEAFF.

The chain has TRBV4-1 and TRBJ2-7; D possibly corresponds to TRBD2 (5 bases). CDR1 MGHRA and CDR2 YSYEKL come from the germline V gene. With 3 bases removed from V and 0 bases from J, the gap between germline ends came to 12 bases. This CDR3 has 15 residues. For the CDR3, the DNA is TGCGCCAGCAGCCAGGTGGATAGCGACTCCTACGAGCAGTACTTC. It is translated as CASSQVDSDSYEQYF.

V gene TRBV7-2 combines with J gene TRBJ1-4, with D tentatively TRBD1 (5 bases). There are 16 residues in the CDR3. The germline gives CDR1 SGHTA, CDR2 FQGNSA. The V and J ends lost 1 base and 4 bases respectively, with 13 bases between them. The CDR3 DNA sequence: TGTGCCAGCAGCTTAGTTCCCGACAGTTTTAATGAAAAACTGTTTTTT. Encoded protein: CASSLVPDSFNEKLFF. Complete variable domain (other parts from reference TRBV7-2 and TRBJ1-4): GAGVSQSPSNKVTEKGKDVELRCDPISGHTALYWYRQSLGQGLEFLIYFQGNSAPDKSGLPSDRFSAERTGGSVSTLTIQRTQQEDSAVYLCASSLVPDSFNEKLFFGSGTQLSVL.

This rearrangement joins TRBV7-2 to TRBJ1-5; 7 nucleotides match TRBD1. V shed 4 bases, J shed 3 bases, and the junction held 6 bases outside the gene matches. CDR1 and CDR2 from the germline V gene are SGHTA and FQGNSA. This CDR3 is built from 15 residues. In nucleotides, the CDR3 is TGTGCCAGCAGCTCCCAGACAGGGACCAATCAGCCCCAGCATTTT. Translation gives CASSSQTGTNQPQHF.

As to this clone: Other DNA sequences of this sample code for an identical CDR3. The chain uses TRBV7-9 and TRBJ2-5, with 8 bases that match TRBD1. Per the germline V gene, CDR1 is SEHNR and CDR2 is FQNEAQ (reference sequence). V dropped 3 bases and J dropped 5; count of bases not matched to a gene: 2. This CDR3 is built from 13 residues. This chain's CDR3 is CASSLTGVETQYF. CDR3 DNA sequence: TGTGCCAGCAGCTTGACAGGGGTGGAGACCCAGTACTTC.

This clone was observed a few times. V gene TRBV28 combines with J gene TRBJ1-5, with 7 bases identical to TRBD1. After removal of 3 bases from V and 4 bases from J, the junction contained 3 bases not matched to a gene. CDR3 size: 14 residues. Germline V CDR1 and CDR2: MDHEN, SYDVKM. The CDR3 here is CASSLGTENQPQHF. CDR3 DNA sequence: TGTGCCAGCAGTTTGGGGACAGAAAATCAGCCCCAGCATTTT.

This chain links TRBV18 with TRBJ1-1; 10 nucleotides agree with TRBD1. The CDR3 length is 16 residues. Germline CDR1 is KGHSH and CDR2 is LQKENI. V dropped 5 bases and J dropped 0; count of bases not matched to a gene: 6. Here the CDR3 DNA reads TGTGCCAGCTCATCCGACAGGGGGCCCCTGAACACTGAAGCTTTCTTT. Amino acid sequence: CASSSDRGPLNTEAFF.

As to this clone: The conserved phenylalanine or tryptophan normally closing the CDR3 is absent here, so this likely arose from a read error. It is unclear where the CDR3 begins or ends on the DNA, so no DNA is shown, and the CDR3 is as TCRdb lists it. The chain joins TRBV28 to TRBJ1-4. CDR1 is MDHEN, CDR2 SYDVKM, per germline. The CDR3 has 12 amino acids, counting both end residues. CDR3 region: CASSPRRGPLGI.

The rearrangement uses TRBV5-1 and TRBJ1-4; the match to TRBD1 covers 9 bases. With V trimmed by 4 bases and J by 7 bases, 8 bases remained unmatched. CDR3 length equals 15 residues. Germline CDR1 and CDR2: SGHRS and YFSETQ. The CDR3 protein is CASSPRGQGSEKLFF. CDR3 nucleotide sequence: TGCGCCAGCAGCCCGAGGGGACAGGGAAGTGAAAAACTGTTTTTT.

The chain combines TRBV7-9 with TRBJ2-7; 9 bases fit TRBD1. Trimming removed 5 bases from V and 2 bases from J; junction bases left unmatched: 7. This CDR3 comprises 15 residues. Germline CDR1 reads SEHNR; CDR2 reads FQNEAQ (reference sequence). The CDR3 protein is CASSARGQGAYEQYF. CDR3 nucleotides: TGTGCCAGCAGCGCCCGGGGACAGGGAGCCTACGAGCAGTACTTC.

The chain combines TRBV7-9 with TRBJ2-1; 16 positions agree with TRBD2. J lost 9 bases, V lost 5 bases, and 10 bases had no gene match. CDR1 and CDR2 (germline): SEHNR, FQNEAQ (reference sequence). There are 17 residues in the CDR3. The CDR3 DNA reads TGTGCCAGCAGCCACGGGACTAGCGGGAGGGCCGTTTTTGAGCAGTTCTTC. This sequence encodes CASSHGTSGRAVFEQFF.

The genes are TRBV2 and TRBJ2-7; the D gene is possibly TRBD1 (5 bases). The CDR3 has 11 amino acids. The germline V gene encodes CDR1 SNHLY and CDR2 FYNNEI. The V gene lost 2 bases and the J gene lost 7 bases, with 6 bases spanning the gap. The CDR3 protein is CASSERTEQYF. The CDR3, as DNA: TGTGCCAGCAGTGAACGGACAGAGCAGTACTTC.

With regard to this clone: Other nucleotide sequences in the sample specify the same CDR3. The chain joins TRBV30 to TRBJ1-5, with 8 bases that match TRBD1. This CDR3 spans 14 amino acids. Trimming at V came to 2 bases and at J to 2 bases, leaving 2 bases not matched to a gene. CDR1 and CDR2 (germline): GTSNPN, SVGIG (reference sequence). CDR3 bases: TGTGCCTGGAGTTCACAGGGGGGCAATCAGCCCCAGCATTTT. It translates to CAWSSQGGNQPQHF.

The J gene is TRBJ2-5, the V gene TRBV10-3; D gene unclear. V was clipped by 3 bases and J by 3 bases, with 5 bases between them. CDR1 and CDR2 from the germline V gene are ENHRY and SYGVKD. This CDR3 region has 12 residues. CDR3 nucleotides: TGTGCCATCAGTGACAACGAAGAGACCCAGTACTTC. As protein: CAISDNEETQYF.

The gene calls are TRBV5-4 and TRBJ1-2; 8 positions agree with TRBD1. This CDR3 spans 16 amino acids. Trimming cost V 4 bases and J 2 bases; bases outside gene matches: 10. In germline, CDR1 is SGHNT, CDR2 YYREEE (reference sequence). The CDR3 is CASSRSMRTGNYGYTF. The DNA of the CDR3 is TGTGCCAGCAGCCGATCTATGCGGACAGGGAACTATGGCTACACCTTC.

This clone appeared once. The V gene is TRBV7-2, the J gene TRBJ1-2, with 12 bases identical to TRBD1. Germline CDR1 and CDR2: SGHTA and FQGNSA. V gave up 3 bases and J gave up 8 bases; unmatched junction bases: 7. This CDR3 comprises 15 residues. CDR3 region: CASSLGTGGRGGYTF. In DNA, the CDR3 is TGTGCCAGCAGCTTGGGGACAGGGGGCAGGGGCGGCTACACCTTC.

The chain is built from TRBV7-2 and TRBJ2-7, with TRBD1 identical over 7 bases. Germline loops: CDR1 SGHTA, CDR2 FQGNSA. After removal of 5 bases from V and 4 bases from J, the junction contained 8 bases not matched to a gene. The CDR3 has 14 residues. The CDR3 protein is CASSPRQGTYEQYF. The DNA of the CDR3 is TGTGCCAGCAGCCCCCGACAGGGAACGTACGAGCAGTACTTC.

This clone appeared once. This rearrangement joins TRBV30 to TRBJ1-6; no definite D call. The CDR3 extends over 14 amino acids. Deletions cut 5 bases from V and 9 bases from J, with 17 bases between. CDR1 and CDR2 (germline): GTSNPN, SVGIG (reference sequence). CDR3 DNA sequence: TGTGCCTGGTCGGGAATTGGGTATTTTTCACCCCTCCACTTT. Its translation is CAWSGIGYFSPLHF.